The clone carrying this T cell receptor (beta chain) was counted once. The investigators amplified TCR beta CDR3 regions from RNA transcripts. Initially, a first-round RT-PCR of the TCR CDR3 employed the HTBI primer set. MiXCR, run by TCRdb on the multiplex PCR reads, gives a single entry per CDR3 protein. There are some 600,000 distinct CDR3 sequences in the sample; roughly 14% occur only once, and more than 5% lies in the top ten. Germline V gene lookup returns CDR1 SGHNT and CDR2 YENEEA. Trimming removed 5 bases from V and 8 bases from J, with 15 bases in between. This CDR3 has 13 residues. The data belong to a study of T cells in Graves' hyperthyroidism and ophthalmopathy. Study context: Before treatment of any kind, peripheral blood was taken at initial diagnosis.

With a duration under 2 months, the hyperthyroidism was newly diagnosed in patients aged 18 to 65. Cells are PBMCs isolated from around 10 ml of fresh blood. The source is a woman under 40 with Graves' hyperthyroidism that later progressed to Graves' ophthalmopathy. The chain recombines TRBV11-3 with TRBJ1-1; possible D gene TRBD1, 5 bases. Source material: blood. CDR3 in amino acids: CASSNGPGTEAFF. The CDR3 DNA follows: TGTGCCAGCAGCAACGGACCCGGGACGGAAGCTTTCTTT.